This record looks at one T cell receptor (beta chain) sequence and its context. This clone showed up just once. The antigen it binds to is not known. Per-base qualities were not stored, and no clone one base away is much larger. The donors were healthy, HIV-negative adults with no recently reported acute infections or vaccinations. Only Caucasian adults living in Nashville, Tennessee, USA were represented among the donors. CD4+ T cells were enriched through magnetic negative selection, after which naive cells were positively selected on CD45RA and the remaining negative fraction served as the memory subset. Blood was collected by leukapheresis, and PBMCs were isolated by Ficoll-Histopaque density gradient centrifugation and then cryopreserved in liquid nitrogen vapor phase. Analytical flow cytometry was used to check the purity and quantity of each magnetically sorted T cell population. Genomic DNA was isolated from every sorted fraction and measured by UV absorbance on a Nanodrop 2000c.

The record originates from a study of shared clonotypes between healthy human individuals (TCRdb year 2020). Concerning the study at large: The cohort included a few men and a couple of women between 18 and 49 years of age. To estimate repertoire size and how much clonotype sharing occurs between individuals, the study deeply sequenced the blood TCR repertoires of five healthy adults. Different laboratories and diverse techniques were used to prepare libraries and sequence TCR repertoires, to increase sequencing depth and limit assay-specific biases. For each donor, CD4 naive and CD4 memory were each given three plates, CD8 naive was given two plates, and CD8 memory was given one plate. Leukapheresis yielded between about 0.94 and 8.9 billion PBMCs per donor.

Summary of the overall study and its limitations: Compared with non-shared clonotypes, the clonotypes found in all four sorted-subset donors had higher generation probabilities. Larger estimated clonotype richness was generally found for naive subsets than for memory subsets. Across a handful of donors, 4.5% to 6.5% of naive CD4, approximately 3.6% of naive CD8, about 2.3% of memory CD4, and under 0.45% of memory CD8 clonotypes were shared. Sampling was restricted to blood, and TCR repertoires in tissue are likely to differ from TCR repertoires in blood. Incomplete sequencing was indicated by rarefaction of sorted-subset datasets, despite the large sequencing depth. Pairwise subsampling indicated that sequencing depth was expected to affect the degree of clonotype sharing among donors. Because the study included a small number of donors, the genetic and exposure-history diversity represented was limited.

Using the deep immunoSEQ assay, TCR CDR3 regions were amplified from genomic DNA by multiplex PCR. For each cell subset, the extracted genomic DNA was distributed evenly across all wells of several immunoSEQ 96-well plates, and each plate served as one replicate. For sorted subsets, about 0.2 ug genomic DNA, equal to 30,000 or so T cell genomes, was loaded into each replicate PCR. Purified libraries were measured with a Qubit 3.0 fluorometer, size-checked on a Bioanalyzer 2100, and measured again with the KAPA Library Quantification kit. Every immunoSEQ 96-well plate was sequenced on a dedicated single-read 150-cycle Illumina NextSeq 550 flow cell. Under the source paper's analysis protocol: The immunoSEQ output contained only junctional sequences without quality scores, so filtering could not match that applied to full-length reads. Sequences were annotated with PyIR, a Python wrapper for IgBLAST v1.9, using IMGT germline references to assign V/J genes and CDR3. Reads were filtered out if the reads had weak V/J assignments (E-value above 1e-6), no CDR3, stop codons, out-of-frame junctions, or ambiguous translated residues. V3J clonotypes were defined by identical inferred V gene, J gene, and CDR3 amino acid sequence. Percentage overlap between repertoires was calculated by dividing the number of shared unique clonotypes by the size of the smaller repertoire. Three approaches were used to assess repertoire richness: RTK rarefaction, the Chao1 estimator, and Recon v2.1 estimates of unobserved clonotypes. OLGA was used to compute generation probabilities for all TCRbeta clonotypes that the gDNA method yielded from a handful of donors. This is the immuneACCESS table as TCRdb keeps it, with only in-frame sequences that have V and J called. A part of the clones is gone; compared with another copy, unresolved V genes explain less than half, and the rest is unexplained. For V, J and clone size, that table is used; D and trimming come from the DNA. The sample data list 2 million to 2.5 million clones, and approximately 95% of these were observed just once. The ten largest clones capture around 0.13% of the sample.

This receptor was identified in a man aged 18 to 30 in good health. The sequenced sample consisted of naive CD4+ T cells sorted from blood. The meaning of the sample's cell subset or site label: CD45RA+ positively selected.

The CDR3 amino acid sequence is: CATGAGGSSYTQYF. The nucleotide sequence reads TGTGCCACTGGGGCGGGCGGATCCTCGTATACGCAGTATTTT. The chain joins TRBV7-2 to TRBJ2-3; the D call is tentative, TRBD1 or TRBD2, as each matches 5 bases. The CDR3 measures 14 amino acids from cysteine to phenylalanine. The only DNA kept is the CDR3, 42 bases in frame from the first base. A distance of 21 bases separates the germline ends of V and J, which lose 10 bases and 7 bases respectively. CDR1 and CDR2 are drawn from the germline V gene: SGHTA, FQGNSA. Joined to the reference TRBV7-2 and TRBJ2-3 proteins, this CDR3 gives the full variable domain: GAGVSQSPSNKVTEKGKDVELRCDPISGHTALYWYRQSLGQGLEFLIYFQGNSAPDKSGLPSDRFSAERTGGSVSTLTIQRTQQEDSAVYLCATGAGGSSYTQYFGPGTRLTVL.